This entry lists 20 T cell receptor beta chains sequenced from one sample in a study of blood T cell repertoires in COVID-19. Sequenced by immunoSEQ multiplex PCR; TCRdb stores in-frame clones only, minus some. The data show roughly 250,000 clones, about 86% seen once. Material: peripheral blood. These receptors were taken from a woman aged 30 to 39 with COVID-19, enrolled during active disease.

The chain joins TRBV24-1 to TRBJ2-5; 9 nucleotides match TRBD1. This CDR3 contains 15 residues. The V gene end was trimmed by 5 bases and the J gene end by 5 bases; junction bases not matched to a gene: 8. CDR1 is KGHDR and CDR2 is SFDVKD in the germline V gene. This chain's CDR3 is CATSAPTGTGETQYF. The CDR3, as DNA: TGTGCCACCAGTGCCCCCACAGGGACAGGGGAGACCCAGTACTTC.

V and J are TRBV12-5 and TRBJ1-1; no definite D call. This CDR3 has 14 amino acids. Germline CDR1 reads LGHNT; CDR2 reads FRNRAP. Trimming removed 5 bases from V and 0 bases from J, with 10 bases in between. CDR3 sequence reads: CASGRGNLNTEAFF. CDR3 nucleotide sequence: TGTGCTAGTGGTCGGGGAAACCTGAACACTGAAGCTTTCTTT.

The rearrangement uses TRBV27 and TRBJ2-1; D is unclear. V was cut by 4 bases and J by 0 bases, with 13 bases left in between. From germline, CDR1 is MNHEY and CDR2 SMNVEV (reference sequence). The CDR3 runs to 16 residues. The CDR3 nucleotides read TGTGCCAGCAGTTCACCGATGTACGGCTCCTACAATGAGCAGTTCTTC. It encodes CASSSPMYGSYNEQFF.

This clone has just a few counts. V usage is TRBV19 and J usage is TRBJ1-1; D perhaps matches TRBD1 (5 bases). CDR1 is LNHDA and CDR2 is SQIVND in the germline V gene (reference sequence). V lost 4 bases and J 0 bases, leaving 6 bases between the germline ends. The CDR3 runs 13 residues. CDR3 residues: CASSTTVNTEAFF. In DNA, the CDR3 is TGTGCCAGTAGTACGACAGTGAACACTGAAGCTTTCTTT. The full variable domain, its missing parts supplied by reference TRBV19 and TRBJ1-1, is DGGITQSPKYLFRKEGQNVTLSCEQNLNHDAMYWYRQDPGQGLRLIYYSQIVNDFQKGDIAEGYSVSREKKESFPLTVTSAQKNPTAFYLCASSTTVNTEAFFGQGTRLTVV.

The chain carries TRBV9 and TRBJ2-7, with D unclear. In germline, CDR1 is SGDLS, CDR2 YYNGEE. The CDR3 is 15 residues long. V was cut by 4 bases and J by 0 bases, with 14 bases left in between. CDR3 coding DNA: TGTGCCAGCAGCCCCCTCCGTGATAGCTCCTACGAGCAGTACTTC. It is translated as CASSPLRDSSYEQYF.

The rearrangement links TRBV5-6 to TRBJ2-5; a possible D gene is TRBD2 (5 bases). Germline CDR1 SGHDT, CDR2 YYEEEE. V was trimmed by 4 bases and J by 5 bases, leaving 18 bases between them. This CDR3 spans 15 amino acids. CDR3 bases: TGTGCCAGCAGCGCGCGCCGTGGGGAGAGGGAGACCCAGTACTTC. This sequence encodes CASSARRGERETQYF.

CDR3 DNA sequence: TGTGCCAGCAGCCCGACAGGGCTTGATTCACCCCTCCACTTT. The encoded protein is CASSPTGLDSPLHF. The chain employs TRBV28 and TRBJ1-6; 7 positions match TRBD1. The CDR3 contains 14 residues. Trimming removed 6 bases from V and 8 bases from J; junction bases left unmatched: 7. Germline CDR1 and CDR2: MDHEN and SYDVKM.

The chain is built from TRBV9 and TRBJ1-1; 7 bases are a match to TRBD1. V was pared by 0 bases and J by 1 base, with 3 bases of the junction left unmatched. The germline CDR1 and CDR2 sequences are SGDLS and YYNGEE. The CDR3 has 15 residues. This CDR3 reads CASSVEGQSNTEAFF. CDR3 sequence (DNA): TGTGCCAGCAGCGTAGAGGGACAGTCGAACACTGAAGCTTTCTTT.

The genes are TRBV15 and TRBJ1-4; no clear D gene. Germline-derived CDR1 and CDR2 are LNHNV and YYDKDF (reference sequence). Trimming took off 6 bases at V and 3 bases at J, with 14 bases between the two ends. This CDR3 has 15 residues. This CDR3 is CATREVGYSNEKLFF. For the CDR3, the DNA is TGTGCCACCAGAGAGGTCGGGTATTCTAATGAAAAACTGTTTTTT.

The chain carries TRBV6-6 and TRBJ1-1, with a tentative D call TRBD1 (6 bases). Per germline, CDR1 MNHNY and CDR2 SVGAGI (reference sequence). CDR3 length equals 14 residues. The V end was cut by 7 bases, the J end by 3 bases, with 15 bases between. The CDR3 nucleotides are TGTGCCAGCATTTTAACGACAGGAGACACTGAAGCTTTCTTT. This encodes CASILTTGDTEAFF.

This chain links TRBV28 with TRBJ2-1; 8 bases are a match to TRBD2. Germline V gene sequence: CDR1 MDHEN, CDR2 SYDVKM. Unmatched junction bases numbered 1, after V lost 3 bases and J lost 0 bases. The CDR3 spans 15 residues. The CDR3 reads CASSFAGGSYNEQFF. The CDR3 DNA is TGTGCCAGCAGTTTCGCGGGGGGCTCCTACAATGAGCAGTTCTTC.

V gene TRBV5-1 combines with J gene TRBJ2-1; 9 bases are shared with TRBD2. Germline assignment: CDR1 SGHRS and CDR2 YFSETQ. This CDR3 contains 15 residues. The junction had 3 bases not matched to a gene; V was cut back by 2 bases and J by 3 bases. CDR3 residues: CASSFGSGGYNEQFF. CDR3 DNA sequence: TGCGCCAGCAGCTTTGGTAGCGGGGGCTACAATGAGCAGTTCTTC.

This chain uses TRBV3-1 (or the pseudogene TRBV3-2) with TRBJ1-2, with D tentatively TRBD1 (5 bases). The CDR3 has 15 residues. Trimming removed 0 bases at V and 8 bases at J, with 16 bases between. Germline-derived CDR1 and CDR2 are LGHDT and YNNKEL (reference sequence). The CDR3 nucleotides are TGTGCCAGCAGCCAAGATCCGTCGGGGGGTAGGGGCTACACCTTC. It codes for CASSQDPSGGRGYTF.

The J gene is TRBJ1-1, the V gene TRBV6-5; 7 bases agree with TRBD1. This CDR3 comprises 15 residues. Germline V gene sequence: CDR1 MNHEY, CDR2 SVGAGI. The trim removed 6 bases at V and 3 bases at J, leaving 10 bases unmatched. The CDR3 coding sequence is TGTGCCAGCAGGCCCCGGGACAGAGAGTACACTGAAGCTTTCTTT. It encodes CASRPRDREYTEAFF.

This chain links TRBV4-1 with TRBJ2-1; 7 nucleotides align to TRBD2. The CDR3 is 14 residues long. The germline V gene has CDR1 MGHRA and CDR2 YSYEKL. Unmatched junction bases numbered 5, after V lost 1 base and J lost 8 bases. CDR3 coding DNA: TGCGCCAGCAGCCAAGTCGGGGGGATGGATGAGCAGTTCTTC. Translation gives CASSQVGGMDEQFF.

This sequence joins TRBV6-5 and TRBJ2-1; tentatively, D is TRBD2 (7 bases). CDR1 and CDR2 from the germline V gene are MNHEY and SVGAGI. Trimming removed 7 bases at V and 4 bases at J, with 17 bases between. This CDR3 contains 15 residues. The DNA of the CDR3 is TGTGCCAGCACCGAAGGCGGGGGCAGATACAATGAGCAGTTCTTC. Protein sequence: CASTEGGGRYNEQFF.

The rearrangement uses TRBV21-1 and TRBJ1-5; TRBD1, the table's D call, was not compared with the DNA. TRBV21-1 is labeled a pseudogene. The CDR3 is 16 amino acids. CDR3 sequence: CASSFRSGTENQPQHF. The CDR3 DNA reads TGTGCCAGCAGCTTCCGCTCCGGGACAGAGAATCAGCCCCAGCATTTT.

The V gene is TRBV11-2, the J gene TRBJ2-7; 7 bases line up with TRBD1. J was trimmed by 4 bases and V by 5 bases; bases with no gene match: 14. Germline V gene lookup returns CDR1 SGHAT and CDR2 FQNNGV. The CDR3 totals 16 residues. This CDR3 reads CASSRNTGTARYEQYF. In DNA form, the CDR3 reads TGTGCCAGCAGCCGAAATACCGGGACAGCAAGATACGAGCAGTACTTC.

This sequence joins TRBV27 and TRBJ1-1; 8 positions agree with TRBD1. The CDR3 length is 16 residues. J was trimmed by 3 bases and V by 4 bases; bases with no gene match: 10. The germline CDR1 and CDR2 sequences are MNHEY and SMNVEV (reference sequence). CDR3 DNA sequence: TGTGCCAGCAGTTCCTATGCAGGGGGCTATGACACTGAAGCTTTCTTT. Residues: CASSSYAGGYDTEAFF.

The rearrangement joins TRBV7-9 to TRBJ1-4; TRBD1 is a possible D gene (6 bases). The V end lost 5 bases, the J end lost 9 bases, and 16 bases lay between the germline ends. Germline V gene data show CDR1 as SEHNR and CDR2 as FQNEAQ (reference sequence). This CDR3 comprises 14 residues. Written as DNA, the CDR3 is TGTGCCAGCAGCCTGGGGGCCGGGGGGCAAAAACTGTTTTTT. Amino acids: CASSLGAGGQKLFF. The full variable domain, in which reference TRBV7-9 and TRBJ1-4 provide the parts outside the CDR3, is DTGVSQNPRHKITKRGQNVTFRCDPISEHNRLYWYRQTLGQGPEFLTYFQNEAQLEKSRLLSDRFSAERPKGSFSTLEIQRTEQGDSAMYLCASSLGAGGQKLFFGSGTQLSVL.